This TCR beta chain came from a study of shared clonotypes between healthy human individuals. Turning to the study itself: Every donor yielded three CD4 naive, three CD4 memory, two CD8 naive and one CD8 memory plate.

Libraries were prepared by immunoSEQ multiplex PCR; TCRdb keeps only in-frame clonotypes and omits some of them. The sample comprises over 2 million clones, 85% to 95% of which are singletons, and 0.37% rests with the top ten. Naive CD4+ cells were CD45RA-selected; the remaining cells were memory. Germline values: CDR1 GTSNPN, CDR2 SVGIG (reference sequence). Trimming shortened V by 5 bases and J by 10 bases, and 9 bases separated the two germline ends. The CDR3 totals 10 residues. Material for sequencing was naive CD4+ T cells from PBMCs. The subset denotes: CD45RA+ positively selected. The chain couples TRBV30 to TRBJ2-1; D call uncertain. The TCR comes from a man in his late teens or twenties in good health. Some clones in this sample may be carry-over from other donors' samples. The CDR3 bases are TGTGCCTGGGGTCATTACGAGCAGTTCTTC. This translates into CAWGHYEQFF.